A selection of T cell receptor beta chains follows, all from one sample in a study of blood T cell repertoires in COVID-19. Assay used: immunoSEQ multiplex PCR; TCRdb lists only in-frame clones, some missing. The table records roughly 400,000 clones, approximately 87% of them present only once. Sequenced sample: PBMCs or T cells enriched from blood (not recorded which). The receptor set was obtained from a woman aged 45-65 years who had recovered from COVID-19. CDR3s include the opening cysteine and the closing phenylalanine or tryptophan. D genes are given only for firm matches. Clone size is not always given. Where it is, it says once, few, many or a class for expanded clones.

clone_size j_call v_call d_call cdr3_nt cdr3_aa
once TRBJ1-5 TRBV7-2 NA TGTGCCAGCAGCTTTAACAATCAGCCCCAGCATTTT CASSFNNQPQHF
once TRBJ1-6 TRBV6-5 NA TGTGCCAGCGCCGACAGGAGCTCCTATAATTCACCCCTCCACTTT CASADRSSYNSPLHF
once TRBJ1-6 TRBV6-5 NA TGTGCCAGCACCGATAGGACAGATAATTCACCCCTCCACTTT CASTDRTDNSPLHF
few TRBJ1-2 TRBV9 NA TGTGCCAGCAGCGTAGCTGACAGAGCTAACTATGGCTACACCTTC CASSVADRANYGYTF
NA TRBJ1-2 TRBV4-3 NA TGCGCCAGCAGCCAACAGACAAAAGCTAACTATGGCTACACCTTC CASSQQTKANYGYTF
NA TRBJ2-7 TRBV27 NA TGTGCCAGCAGCCCCTCGTGGACTAACCTACTCTCCTACGAGCAGTACTTC CASSPSWTNLLSYEQYF
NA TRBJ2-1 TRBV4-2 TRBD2 TGTGCCAGCAGCCAAGGGACTAGCGGGGGGGATCACAATGAGCAGTTCTTC CASSQGTSGGDHNEQFF
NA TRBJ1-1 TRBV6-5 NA TGTGCCAGCAGTTACTCATTAGCGGGGGGGACCTATGAAGCTTTCTTT CASSYSLAGGTYEAFF
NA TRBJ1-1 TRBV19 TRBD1 TGTGCCAGTAGGTACAGGGGCCGTGTAAAGAACACTGAAGCTTTCTTT CASRYRGRVKNTEAFF
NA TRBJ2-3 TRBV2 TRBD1 TGTGCCACCCAAACAAGGGGCAGGGGGCTCGTGTATACGCAGTATTTT CATQTRGRGLVYTQYF
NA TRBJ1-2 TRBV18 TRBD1 TGTGCCAGCTCCCCCAGCCGGGACAGCTTTGGCTACACCTTC CASSPSRDSFGYTF
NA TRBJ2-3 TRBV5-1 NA TGCGCCAGCAGCTTGACGTCAGGGACAGATACGCAGTATTTT CASSLTSGTDTQYF
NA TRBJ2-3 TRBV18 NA TGTGCCAGCTCACCCGGGGTCACAGATACGCAGTATTTT CASSPGVTDTQYF